These 7 T cell receptor beta chains were all obtained from the same sample, sequenced in a study of T cells in Graves' hyperthyroidism and ophthalmopathy. Using RNA transcripts as the source, TCR beta CDR3 regions were amplified. An initial round of RT-PCR targeting the TCR CDR3 relied on the HTBI primer set. TCRdb recomputed calls from the multiplex PCR reads with MiXCR, one row per CDR3 protein. The sample includes fewer than 600,000 distinct CDR3 sequences, 13% to 15% of them seen just once. The specimen was blood. These receptors were obtained from a woman aged 40 to 55 with Graves' hyperthyroidism.

V is TRBV30 and J is TRBJ1-1, with D hard to call. CDR3 length: 15 residues. Trimming pared 7 bases from V and 1 base from J, leaving 19 bases between. CDR1 and CDR2 (germline): GTSNPN, SVGIG (reference sequence). CDR3 nucleotide sequence: TGTGCCTCCGCTCGGTCGGAAAGGGCGAACACTGAAGCTTTCTTT. It yields the protein CASARSERANTEAFF.

The sample holds a few counts of this clonotype. The rearrangement links TRBV29-1 to TRBJ2-2; no reliable D call. V was pared by 3 bases and J by 5 bases, with 7 bases between. This CDR3 is 12 amino acids long. The germline CDR1 and CDR2 sequences are SQVTM and ANQGSEA. Written as DNA, the CDR3 is TGCAGCGTTGATCTGGGTACCGGGGAGCTGTTTTTT. It translates to CSVDLGTGELFF.

This clonotype was seen only a few times. The genes are TRBV5-1 and TRBJ2-2; TRBD1 matches at 8 bases. This CDR3 has 14 residues. Germline CDR1 reads SGHRS; CDR2 reads YFSETQ. The V and J ends lost 6 bases and 6 bases, in that order; junction bases with no gene match: 7. CDR3 DNA: TGCGCCAGCACAGGGGGCCAGATATCCGGGGAGCTGTTTTTT. This encodes CASTGGQISGELFF.

There are many counts of this clonotype. This chain connects TRBV12-3 or TRBV12-4 to TRBJ2-1, with D perhaps matching TRBD2 (6 bases). V gave up 5 bases and J gave up 1 base, with 9 bases separating them. This CDR3 comprises 14 residues. This CDR3 reads CASSAGLSYNEQFF. The DNA for the CDR3 is TGTGCCAGCAGTGCGGGACTTTCCTACAATGAGCAGTTCTTC.

The chain carries TRBV3-1 and TRBJ1-4; 7 bases fit TRBD1. V trimming: 5 bases; J trimming: 8 bases; junction bases outside the gene matches: 8. The CDR3 loop spans 14 amino acids. In germline, CDR1 is LGHDT, CDR2 YNNKEL (reference sequence). The CDR3 sequence: CASSTGTVGEKLFF. CDR3 DNA: TGTGCCAGCAGCACCGGGACAGTGGGGGAAAAACTGTTTTTT.

V usage is TRBV28 and J usage is TRBJ1-3; 7 bases fit TRBD1. CDR3 length equals 16 residues. The V gene end was trimmed by 10 bases and the J gene end by 1 base; junction bases not matched to a gene: 13. Per germline, CDR1 MDHEN and CDR2 SYDVKM. The CDR3 spells CANRQGPSLSGNTIYF. The CDR3 nucleotides are TGTGCCAACCGACAGGGACCTTCGTTGTCTGGAAACACCATATATTTT.

The chain has TRBV3-1 and TRBJ1-2; tentative D call: TRBD1 (6 bases). V was shortened by 0 bases and J by 8 bases, with 13 bases between the two germline ends. The CDR3 contains 14 residues. Germline values: CDR1 LGHDT, CDR2 YNNKEL (reference sequence). CDR3 nucleotides: TGTGCCAGCAGCCAAGAACCGGGCACAGGGGGCTACACCTTC. Translation: CASSQEPGTGGYTF.